What follows describes a single T cell receptor beta chain. The sample is drawn from a study of human T cells and chemical hapten exposure. TCRdb re-called the RACE reads with MiXCR, one entry per CDR3 protein. The top ten hold around 28% of the sample, which has 38,000 or so distinct CDR3 sequences, roughly 9.5% seen once. The ends were cut back, 1 base at V and 3 bases at J, with 7 bases in the middle. The CDR3 extends over 13 amino acids. Germline V lookup: CDR1 SGHTA, CDR2 FQGNSA. Time point here: patch test 3, about 24 weeks after DPC sensitization. Treatment here: therapeutic diphenylcyclopropenone sensitization with weekly scalp DPC. Unfractionated whole blood yielded total RNA.

The chain joins TRBV7-2 to TRBJ2-7; D not certain. This TCR was recovered from a man aged 45-65 years with alopecia areata. Some clones in this sample may be carry-over from other donors' samples. The starting material was whole blood, obtained in connection with sensitization to the hapten diphenylcyclopropenone (DPC). This chain's CDR3 is CASSLGRYYEQYF. The CDR3 nucleotides read TGTGCCAGCAGCTTAGGCAGATACTACGAGCAGTACTTC. Full variable domain (outside the CDR3, taken from reference TRBV7-2 and TRBJ2-7): GAGVSQSPSNKVTEKGKDVELRCDPISGHTALYWYRQSLGQGLEFLIYFQGNSAPDKSGLPSDRFSAERTGGSVSTLTIQRTQQEDSAVYLCASSLGRYYEQYFGPGTRLTVT.